Following are 16 T cell receptor beta chains from one sample sequenced in a study of shared clonotypes between healthy human individuals. Terminally differentiated effector memory CD45RA+ cells were excluded from the naive CD8 cells, which were CD45RO-negative and positively selected for CCR7. Clones were sequenced by immunoSEQ multiplex PCR, and TCRdb holds only the in-frame ones, with some missing. The data hold some 2.1 million clones, with less than 95% observed a single time. The sample was naive CD8+ T cells sorted from blood. Source of these receptors: a man between 18 and 29 years old in good health.

Concerning this clone: This sample also contains other DNA sequences that code for the same CDR3. The gene calls are TRBV27 and TRBJ2-7, with 8 bases matching TRBD1. CDR1 is MNHEY, CDR2 SMNVEV, per germline (reference sequence). This CDR3 region has 14 residues. The V gene end was trimmed by 4 bases and the J gene end by 4 bases; junction bases not matched to a gene: 6. The CDR3 reads CASSSGTGDYEQYF. The CDR3 DNA sequence: TGTGCCAGCAGTTCCGGGACAGGAGATTACGAGCAGTACTTC.

This chain links TRBV14 with TRBJ2-2; TRBD1 aligns across 7 bases. V lost 5 bases and J lost 4; bases outside the gene matches: 4. The CDR3 has 14 amino acids. CDR1 and CDR2 (germline): SGHDN, FVKESK. The CDR3 sequence: CASSRDRATGELFF. The CDR3 DNA is TGTGCCAGCAGCAGGGACAGAGCCACCGGGGAGCTGTTTTTT.

The rearrangement links TRBV6-5 to TRBJ2-5; no definite D call. The CDR3 consists of 15 residues. CDR1 is MNHEY and CDR2 is SVGAGI in the germline V gene. The V end lost 0 bases, the J end lost 4 bases, and 12 bases lay between the germline ends. The CDR3 loop reads CASSYSMQTGETQYF. CDR3 in DNA: TGTGCCAGCAGTTACTCGATGCAGACCGGAGAGACCCAGTACTTC.

The chain links TRBV29-1 to TRBJ2-7; TRBD2 might be the D (6 bases). Germline lookup yields CDR1 SQVTM and CDR2 ANQGSEA. V lost 4 bases to trimming and J lost 0 bases, with 19 bases between them. This CDR3 spans 16 amino acids. CDR3 region: CSVGGTDYGDSYEQYF. For the CDR3, the DNA is TGCAGCGTTGGAGGGACGGACTACGGTGACTCCTACGAGCAGTACTTC.

The chain uses TRBV9 and TRBJ2-2, with a weak D call TRBD1 (5 bases). Germline assignment: CDR1 SGDLS and CDR2 YYNGEE. Between the trimmed V and J ends, which lost 3 bases and 7 bases, there was a span of 16 bases. This CDR3 comprises 15 residues. CDR3 DNA sequence: TGTGCCAGCAGCGAATCTGCCAGGGCAGGCGGGGAGCTGTTTTTT. This translates into CASSESARAGGELFF. Looking up the rest from reference TRBV9 and TRBJ2-2 gives the full variable domain: DSGVTQTPKHLITATGQRVTLRCSPRSGDLSVYWYQQSLDQGLQFLIQYYNGEERAKGNILERFSAQQFPDLHSELNLSSLELGDSALYFCASSESARAGGELFFGEGSRLTVL.

This chain joins TRBV5-4 and TRBJ2-7, with D tentatively TRBD1 (5 bases). V was cut by 2 bases and J by 5 bases, with 11 bases left in between. CDR1 and CDR2 from the germline V gene are SGHNT and YYREEE (reference sequence). The CDR3 loop spans 13 amino acids. The CDR3 loop reads CASSLIGVDEQYF. The DNA of the CDR3 is TGTGCCAGCAGCTTAATAGGGGTTGACGAGCAGTACTTC.

Written as DNA, the CDR3 is TGCGCCAGCAGCCAAAAGACAGGGGGTGCCTACGAGCAGTACTTC. It yields the protein CASSQKTGGAYEQYF. The V call is TRBV4-1, the J call TRBJ2-7; 9 bases map to TRBD1. This CDR3 has 15 amino acids. Germline CDR1 and CDR2: MGHRA and YSYEKL. V lost 2 bases to trimming and J lost 2 bases; unmatched junction nucleotides: 4.

The rearrangement joins TRBV7-3 to TRBJ2-3; 7 nucleotides agree with TRBD1. Per germline, CDR1 SGHTA and CDR2 FQGTGA. The CDR3 sequence is 15 residues long. Losses at the gene ends were 1 base for V and 5 bases for J; bases not matched to a gene: 6. The CDR3 loop is CASSLRGGGLDTQYF. Here the CDR3 DNA reads TGTGCCAGCAGCTTAAGAGGGGGCGGGCTAGATACGCAGTATTTT.

CDR3 sequence: CASSHPGLTNTEAFF. The CDR3 DNA reads as TGCGCCAGCAGCCATCCCGGACTGACGAACACTGAAGCTTTCTTT. The V gene is TRBV4-1, the J gene TRBJ1-1, with D unclear. CDR3 length: 15 amino acids. Germline V CDR1 and CDR2: MGHRA, YSYEKL. The ends were cut back, 3 bases at V and 1 base at J, with 12 bases in the middle.

This clone was recorded only once. V and J are TRBV5-4 and TRBJ2-1; possibly TRBD1 or TRBD2 for D (5 bases each). This CDR3 is built from 12 residues. Per germline, CDR1 SGHNT and CDR2 YYREEE (reference sequence). With 3 bases removed from V and 6 bases from J, the gap between germline ends came to 7 bases. Here the CDR3 reads CASSSGANEQFF. CDR3 bases: TGTGCCAGCAGCTCCGGGGCCAATGAGCAGTTCTTC.

The chain joins TRBV10-2 to TRBJ1-4; no firm D call. Germline CDR1 is WSHSY and CDR2 is SAAADI. CDR3 length equals 11 residues. Trimming cost V 7 bases and J 14 bases, with 14 bases left between them. The CDR3 region is CASKEGAFLFF. The CDR3 nucleotides read TGCGCCAGCAAAGAAGGCGCGTTTCTGTTTTTT.

The chain has TRBV6-6 and TRBJ2-3, with D unresolved. This CDR3 has 15 amino acids. V was pared by 0 bases and J by 1 base, with 8 bases between. Germline values: CDR1 MNHNY, CDR2 SVGAGI (reference sequence). CDR3 bases: TGTGCCAGCAGTTACTCAGCCTTTGGCACAGATACGCAGTATTTT. Protein: CASSYSAFGTDTQYF.

This clone has a single count. The V and J genes are TRBV6-1 and TRBJ2-7; 9 bases line up with TRBD1. This CDR3 is built from 14 residues. Unmatched junction bases numbered 4, after V lost 1 base and J lost 6 bases. Germline V gene lookup returns CDR1 MNHNS and CDR2 SASEGT. The CDR3 bases are TGTGCCAGCAGTGAAGAACAGGGGGCTGGCGAGCAGTACTTC. Translating gives CASSEEQGAGEQYF.

The chain employs TRBV2 and TRBJ2-3; no reliable D call. This CDR3 has 15 residues. CDR1 is SNHLY, CDR2 FYNNEI, per germline. V dropped 1 base and J dropped 2 bases, with 10 bases sitting between them. CDR3 DNA sequence: TGTGCCAGCAGTGAAGGTGCCGGCTTCACAGATACGCAGTATTTT. It yields the protein CASSEGAGFTDTQYF.

The rearrangement joins TRBV4-3 to TRBJ2-3; D not resolved. The CDR3 has 16 amino acids. Germline CDR1 reads LGHNA; CDR2 reads YSLEER. Trimming removed 2 bases at V and 2 bases at J, with 14 bases between. The CDR3 coding sequence is TGCGCCAGCAGCCAAATACCAATGACCACCACAGATACGCAGTATTTT. This codes for CASSQIPMTTTDTQYF.

The rearrangement uses TRBV19 and TRBJ1-5; no clear D gene. The CDR3 has 16 amino acids. Trimming removed 4 bases from V and 0 bases from J, with 13 bases in between. The germline V gene encodes CDR1 LNHDA and CDR2 SQIVND (reference sequence). The CDR3, as DNA: TGTGCCAGTAGTACCTCTCCGGGGAGTAGCAATCAGCCCCAGCATTTT. This encodes CASSTSPGSSNQPQHF. Supplemented by reference TRBV19 and TRBJ1-5, the full variable domain reads DGGITQSPKYLFRKEGQNVTLSCEQNLNHDAMYWYRQDPGQGLRLIYYSQIVNDFQKGDIAEGYSVSREKKESFPLTVTSAQKNPTAFYLCASSTSPGSSNQPQHFGDGTRLSIL.